Listed below are T cell receptor beta chains from one sample, sequenced in a study of blood T cell repertoires in COVID-19. Data came from immunoSEQ multiplex PCR; TCRdb stores just in-frame clones and leaves some out. The table has around 200,000 clones, 70% to 80% seen once. The material sequenced was peripheral blood. These receptors came from a woman aged 40 to 50 with COVID-19, enrolled during active disease. The CDR3 runs from the conserved cysteine through the conserved F or W. D genes are given only for firm matches. Size tells how often a clone was seen (once, few, many) or the class of an expanded clone, and some rows leave it out.

d_call	j_call	clone_size	v_call	cdr3_nt	cdr3_aa
.	TRBJ1-4	.	TRBV15	TGTGCCACCACCCCGGGGACACGCGTTGGGAATGAAAAACTGTTTTTT	CATTPGTRVGNEKLFF
TRBD1	TRBJ1-1	.	TRBV6-5	TGTGCCAGCAGTTACCCCCCGGGGACAGGGGAGGCTGAAGCTTTCTTT	CASSYPPGTGEAEAFF
.	TRBJ2-1	.	TRBV2	TGTGCCAGCATTACAGGGACACGAGACAATGAGCAGTTCTTC	CASITGTRDNEQFF
TRBD1	TRBJ1-5	.	TRBV5-4	TGTGCCAGCAGCCTACAGGGGAATAGGAATCAGCCCCAGCATTTT	CASSLQGNRNQPQHF
.	TRBJ2-7	.	TRBV6-5	TGTGCCAGCAGTCCCGATGGGCTACGTTACGAGCAGTACTTC	CASSPDGLRYEQYF
TRBD1	TRBJ1-3	.	TRBV19	TGTGCCAGTAGTACCGACAGGGTTGGAAACACCATATATTTT	CASSTDRVGNTIYF
.	TRBJ2-3	few	TRBV18	TGTGCCAGCTCCGCGTATGCAGATACGCAGTATTTT	CASSAYADTQYF
.	TRBJ2-2	.	TRBV6-7	TGTGCCAGCAGTTACACCCACCAAGAACAGGGTCACACCGGGGAGCTGTTTTTT	CASSYTHQEQGHTGELFF
.	TRBJ1-2	.	TRBV7-9	TGTGCCAGCACCTACGGAGGCGAGAACTATGGCTACACCTTC	CASTYGGENYGYTF
.	TRBJ2-1	.	TRBV3-1/TRBV3-2	TGTGCCAGCAGCCAAGTGTGGACAGAGTCCTACAATGAGCAGTTCTTC	CASSQVWTESYNEQFF
.	TRBJ2-3	few	TRBV4-3	TGCGCCAGCAGCCAAGAGGGCTTAGATACGCAGTATTTT	CASSQEGLDTQYF
.	TRBJ1-2	once	TRBV7-2	TGTGCCAGCAGCTTAGTCGGGGGGCAGAGGTTGGGCGGCTACACCTTC	CASSLVGGQRLGGYTF
.	TRBJ1-2	.	TRBV7-9	TGTGCCAGCAGCTTAGATGGGGGAGGGGGCTACACCTTC	CASSLDGGGGYTF
.	TRBJ2-7	.	TRBV30	TGTGCCTGGGACTCGGGACACTACGAGCAGTACTTC	CAWDSGHYEQYF
.	TRBJ1-2	.	TRBV4-2	TGTGCCAGCAGCCAAGCCGGAGGGGGGGGCGGGAATGGCTACACCTTC	CASSQAGGGGGNGYTF
.	TRBJ2-1	.	TRBV23-1	TGCGCCAGCAGTCTCCTGGTCGAGGAGCAGTTCTTC	CASSLLVEEQFF
.	TRBJ1-6	.	TRBV4-2	TGTGCCAGCAGCCAGGGAGGGGGGGAAAATTCACCCCTCCACTTT	CASSQGGGENSPLHF
.	TRBJ2-7	.	TRBV18	TGTGCCAGCTCAGGACAGAGTGGTGATTACGAGCAGTACTTC	CASSGQSGDYEQYF
.	TRBJ1-4	few	TRBV4-2	TGTGCCAGCAGCCAAGAGAGGGAGGGTGAAAAACTGTTTTTT	CASSQEREGEKLFF
TRBD1	TRBJ1-4	.	TRBV27	TGTGCCAGCAGTCGTCGGACAGGGGGCCTATATGAAAAACTGTTTTTT	CASSRRTGGLYEKLFF
.	TRBJ2-1	.	TRBV21-1	TGTGCCAGCAGCAAAGGCGCGGGACAGCAGTTCTTC	CASSKGAGQQFF
.	TRBJ1-1	.	TRBV5-1	TGCGCCAGCAGCTTGGATTACAGGGCGGCGGCCACTGAAGCTTTCTTT	CASSLDYRAAATEAFF
TRBD1	TRBJ1-5	.	TRBV30	TGTGCCTGGAGTGTTGGACAGGAGAATCAGCCCCAGCATTTT	CAWSVGQENQPQHF
.	TRBJ2-3	.	TRBV6-1	TGTGCCAGCAGTGAAGCGCGGAGGATTGATACGCAGTATTTT	CASSEARRIDTQYF
.	TRBJ1-2	.	TRBV4-1	TGCGCCAGCAGCCAGGACAGCCGGGGCTATGGCTACACCTTC	CASSQDSRGYGYTF
.	TRBJ1-6	few	TRBV5-1	TGCGCCAGCAGCTTGACTGATAGCTCCTATAATTCACCCCTCCACTTT	CASSLTDSSYNSPLHF
TRBD1	TRBJ1-2	.	TRBV18	TGTGCCAGCTCACCACCGCCAGGGGGAGGCTACACCTTC	CASSPPPGGGYTF
TRBD1	TRBJ2-7	.	TRBV2	TGTGCCAGCATTAGAACAGGGGCCGGGGTGCTGTACTTC	CASIRTGAGVLYF
TRBD2	TRBJ2-5	.	TRBV19	TGTGCCAGTAGTATAGTATTAGGGCTAGCGGGGGGAAAGGGAGAGACCCAGTACTTC	CASSIVLGLAGGKGETQYF
.	TRBJ1-1	.	TRBV12-3/TRBV12-4	TGTGCCAGCTCGCCGTTAGTATCTGAAGCTTTCTTT	CASSPLVSEAFF
TRBD1	TRBJ1-1	.	TRBV28	TGTGCCAGCAGTCTCAACCCCTCGACAGGGATGGGCACTGAAGCTTTCTTT	CASSLNPSTGMGTEAFF
.	TRBJ2-4	.	TRBV6-1	TGTGCCAGCAGTGATCGTGGGGGGGGCTTAGCCAAAAACATTCAGTACTTC	CASSDRGGGLAKNIQYF
TRBD1	TRBJ2-7	.	TRBV13	TGTGCCAGCAGCATCAGGGACAGGGCCTACGAGCAGTACTTC	CASSIRDRAYEQYF
.	TRBJ2-2	.	TRBV27	TGTGCCAGCAGTTTATCATATCCAACTTCGAACACCGGGGAGCTGTTTTTT	CASSLSYPTSNTGELFF
.	TRBJ2-7	.	TRBV7-7	TGTGCCAGCAGCTTAGGCGGGCCGGGCGAGCAGTACTTC	CASSLGGPGEQYF
TRBD1	TRBJ2-7	.	TRBV5-8	TGTGCCAGCAGCCATGGGGACAGGGAATACGAGCAGTACTTC	CASSHGDREYEQYF
.	TRBJ1-3	.	TRBV5-6	TGTGCCAGCAGCTGGGCCCCAGGGGACTCTGGAAACACCATATATTTT	CASSWAPGDSGNTIYF
TRBD1	TRBJ1-1	.	TRBV7-2	TGTGCCAGCAGCTTTACCGGGACAGAAGGAGCTTTCTTT	CASSFTGTEGAFF
TRBD2	TRBJ2-1	.	TRBV19	TGTGCCAGTAGACTAGCGGGCCGCAATGAGCAGTTCTTC	CASRLAGRNEQFF
.	TRBJ1-2	.	TRBV12-5	TGTGCTAGTGGTATGACCACAGGGAATCTTAACTATGGCTACACCTTC	CASGMTTGNLNYGYTF
TRBD1	TRBJ1-2	.	TRBV6-5	TGTGCCAGCAGTTTTAGACAGGGGTTCTATGGCTACACCTTC	CASSFRQGFYGYTF
.	TRBJ2-2	.	TRBV6-5	TGTGCTTCTAGGCAAGTCACCGGGGAGCTGTTTTTT	CASRQVTGELFF
TRBD2	TRBJ2-3	.	TRBV5-1	TGCGCCAGCAGCTTTTTCGGGACTAAAGATACGCAGTATTTT	CASSFFGTKDTQYF
TRBD1	TRBJ2-2	.	TRBV19	TGTGCCAGTAGTATAATGCAGGGGGCGTGGGGGGAGCTGTTTTTT	CASSIMQGAWGELFF
TRBD2	TRBJ2-3	few	TRBV12-5	TGTGCTAGTGCCCCGCCCGCCGGGGGGGCAATAGATACGCAGTATTTT	CASAPPAGGAIDTQYF
.	TRBJ1-4	.	TRBV3-1/TRBV3-2	TGTGCCAGCAGCCATTCTGGACAGCAACTGTTTTTT	CASSHSGQQLFF
.	TRBJ1-1	.	TRBV3-1/TRBV3-2	TGTGCCAGCAGCCCGGTAGGGGGGGCTGAAGCTTTCTTT	CASSPVGGAEAFF
TRBD2	TRBJ2-3	.	TRBV27	TGTGCCAGCAGCTGGAGCGGGGCCACAGATACGCAGTATTTT	CASSWSGATDTQYF
TRBD1	TRBJ1-6	.	TRBV7-2	TGTGCCAGCAGCGCGGGACAGGGCCCTAATTCACCCCTCCACTTT	CASSAGQGPNSPLHF
TRBD2	TRBJ2-7	.	TRBV5-6	TGTGCCAGCAGCCCGTGGGAGGGGTCGTCCTACGAGCAGTACTTC	CASSPWEGSSYEQYF
.	TRBJ1-5	few	TRBV25-1	TGTGCCAGCAGTGAAACAACGGGGACCCAGCATTTT	CASSETTGTQHF
TRBD2	TRBJ2-3	.	TRBV5-1	TGCGCCAGCAGCTTGGTGGCTAGCGGGGGAACAGATACGCAGTATTTT	CASSLVASGGTDTQYF
TRBD2	TRBJ2-7	.	TRBV12-5	TGTGCTAGTGGTTCCCCCCTAGCGGGGGTCATATACGAGCAGTACTTC	CASGSPLAGVIYEQYF